This T cell receptor (beta chain) appears in the sequencing data of a study of cytomegalovirus exposure and HLA in healthy donors. The PCR contained 60 Vbeta and 13 Jbeta primers. Sequencing was performed with immunoSEQ multiplex PCR; in TCRdb, only in-frame clones are kept and a portion is missing. Of about 92,000 clones listed, 65% to 85% are singletons. Germline lookup yields CDR1 MNHEY and CDR2 SVGAGI. The CDR3 contains 16 residues. V was clipped by 0 bases and J by 6 bases; unmatched bases: 9. Regarding the study as a whole: With later analysis, a missense DCLRE1C variant became linked to TCR beta V- and J-gene trimming. Available immune exposure information covered CMV serostatus only.

To note about this clone: Its antigen remains unidentified.

The sample taken for sequencing was PBMCs. The chain has TRBV6-5 and TRBJ2-7, with 9 nucleotides matching TRBD2. This receptor was identified in a girl aged 2-15 years in good health and CMV-seropositive. The CDR3 coding sequence is TGTGCCAGCAGTTACTCGGTCGGCGGGAGGGACACCGAGCAGTACTTC. Translated, it gives CASSYSVGGRDTEQYF.